The entry below describes one TCR beta chain. This sample is drawn from a study of cytomegalovirus exposure and HLA in healthy donors. It was with 60 Vbeta and 13 Jbeta primers that the PCR ran. The method was immunoSEQ multiplex PCR; TCRdb's version includes in-frame clones alone and lacks a portion of them. The table lists under 200,000 clones, around 80% of them singletons. V gave up 3 bases and J gave up 1 base; unmatched junction bases: 6. The CDR3 consists of 15 residues. Germline CDR1 and CDR2: MGHRA and YSYEKL. This TCR was sampled from a male donor in good health and CMV-seropositive. The chain recombines TRBV4-1 with TRBJ2-7; 7 bases are shared with TRBD1. The sequencing sample was made of PBMCs. Here the CDR3 DNA reads TGCGCCAGCAGCCAGCTGCTACAGGGGTCCTACGAGCAGTACTTC. It translates to CASSQLLQGSYEQYF.